This T cell receptor (beta chain) was identified in a study of brain T cells in children with intractable seizures. Overall study results and limits: HCMV serostatus was not known, and viral specificity came from CDR3 similarity only.

Sequencing used immunoSEQ multiplex PCR; TCRdb keeps in-frame clones, though not all of them. The sample carries fewer than 25,000 clones, under 95% recorded once. The CDR3 totals 12 residues. V lost 7 bases and J 8 bases, leaving 12 bases between the germline ends. Only cases whose brain tissue showed the highest T cell transcript signatures were sequenced. At least one anti-epileptic drug was given before surgery. About this clone itself: Antigen: not known.

The sample in question was peripheral blood, obtained at surgery. The sequence was collected from a boy aged 10-17 years with focal cortical dysplasia and intractable seizures. V and J are TRBV12-3 or TRBV12-4 and TRBJ1-3, with D possibly matching TRBD1 (5 bases). The CDR3 coding sequence is TGTGCCAGCAAGGCCAGGGCGGACACCATATATTTT. Protein product: CASKARADTIYF.